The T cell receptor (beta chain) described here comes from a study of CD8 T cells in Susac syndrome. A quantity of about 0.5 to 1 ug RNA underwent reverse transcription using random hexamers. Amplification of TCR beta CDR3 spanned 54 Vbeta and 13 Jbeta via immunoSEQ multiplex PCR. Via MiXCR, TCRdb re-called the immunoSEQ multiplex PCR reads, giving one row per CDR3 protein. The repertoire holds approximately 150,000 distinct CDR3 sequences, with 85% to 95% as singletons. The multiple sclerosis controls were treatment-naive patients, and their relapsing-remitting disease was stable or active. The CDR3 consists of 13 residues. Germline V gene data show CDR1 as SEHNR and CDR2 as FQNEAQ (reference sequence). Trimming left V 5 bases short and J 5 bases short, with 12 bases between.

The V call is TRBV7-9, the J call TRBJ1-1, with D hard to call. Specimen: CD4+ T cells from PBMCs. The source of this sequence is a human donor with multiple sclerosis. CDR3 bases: TGTGCCAGCAGCCGGTCGCCAGTAACTGAAGCTTTCTTT. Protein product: CASSRSPVTEAFF. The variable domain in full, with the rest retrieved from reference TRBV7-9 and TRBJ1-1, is DTGVSQNPRHKITKRGQNVTFRCDPISEHNRLYWYRQTLGQGPEFLTYFQNEAQLEKSRLLSDRFSAERPKGSFSTLEIQRTEQGDSAMYLCASSRSPVTEAFFGQGTRLTVV.